This is a list of T cell receptor beta chains from one sample in a study of control samples from healthy donors and cancer patients. Data came from immunoSEQ multiplex PCR; TCRdb stores just in-frame clones and leaves some out. The table shows around 130,000 clones, with more than 85% occurring only once. What was sequenced was PBMCs. These receptors were collected from a man in his fifties or sixties with head and neck cancer. Both conserved end residues are part of each CDR3. The D gene is left open where the match is weak. Where a row states a size, it is once, few, many or the class of an expanded clone; other rows omit it.

D gene | J gene | V gene | clone size | CDR3 protein | CDR3 DNA
. | TRBJ2-7 | TRBV4-3 | . | CASSRGSEQYF | TGCGCCAGCTCGAGAGGAAGCGAGCAGTACTTC
TRBD1 | TRBJ2-5 | TRBV6-6 | . | CASWGQGVETQYF | TGTGCCAGCTGGGGCCAGGGGGTAGAGACCCAGTACTTC
. | TRBJ1-1 | TRBV11-2 | . | CASSLDLNTEAFF | TGTGCCAGCAGCTTAGACCTGAACACTGAAGCTTTCTTT
. | TRBJ1-1 | TRBV6-5 | . | CAATDYINTEAFF | TGTGCCGCGACCGACTACATTAACACTGAAGCTTTCTTT
. | TRBJ2-7 | TRBV2 | . | CASKRDGSYEQYF | TGTGCCAGCAAAAGGGACGGATCCTACGAGCAGTACTTC
TRBD2 | TRBJ2-7 | TRBV27 | once | CASRMGLANYEQYF | TGTGCCAGCAGAATGGGACTAGCTAACTACGAGCAGTACTTC
TRBD1 | TRBJ1-2 | TRBV20-1 | . | CSASRQGNYGYTF | TGCAGTGCTAGTCGACAGGGAAACTATGGCTACACCTTC
. | TRBJ2-1 | TRBV11-1 | . | CASSPPGLGSYNEQFF | TGTGCCAGCAGCCCCCCAGGGCTCGGGTCCTACAATGAGCAGTTCTTC
TRBD2 | TRBJ2-3 | TRBV9 | . | CASSRRDYHTDTQYF | TGTGCCAGCAGCCGCCGGGACTACCACACAGATACGCAGTATTTT
. | TRBJ1-4 | TRBV6-2/TRBV6-3 | . | CASSNGPPTNEKLFF | TGTGCCAGCAGTAATGGGCCTCCAACTAATGAAAAACTGTTTTTT
. | TRBJ1-2 | TRBV29-1 | . | CSVVVAGDGYTF | TGCAGCGTTGTCGTAGCAGGGGATGGCTACACCTTC
. | TRBJ1-1 | TRBV5-1 | once | CASSLQGGTEAFF | TGCGCCAGCAGCTTGCAGGGAGGTACCGAAGCTTTCTTT
. | TRBJ2-7 | TRBV27 | . | CASSFTGRHEQYF | TGTGCCAGCAGTTTTACAGGGCGGCACGAGCAGTACTTC
TRBD1 | TRBJ1-2 | TRBV28 | . | CASSSRVGGGGGYTF | TGTGCCAGCAGTTCCCGCGTGGGAGGGGGCGGGGGCTACACCTTC
. | TRBJ1-2 | TRBV12-3/TRBV12-4 | . | CASSGTAYGYTF | TGTGCCAGCAGCGGGACGGCTTATGGCTACACCTTC
. | TRBJ1-4 | TRBV4-1 | . | CASSLKRGNEKLFF | TGCGCCAGCAGCCTTAAAAGGGGGAACGAAAAACTGTTTTTT
. | TRBJ2-7 | TRBV12-3/TRBV12-4 | . | CASSTSSYEQYF | TGTGCCAGCAGTACTAGCTCCTACGAGCAGTACTTC
. | TRBJ1-2 | TRBV4-1 | . | CASSQGFTGPSYGYTF | TGCGCCAGCAGCCAAGGCTTTACGGGACCGAGCTATGGCTACACCTTC
. | TRBJ2-7 | TRBV7-8 | . | CASSLAGAGYEQYF | TGTGCCAGCAGCTTAGCGGGCGCGGGTTACGAGCAGTACTTC
. | TRBJ1-5 | TRBV6-5 | few | CASKVSADSNQPQHF | TGTGCCAGCAAGGTGTCGGCAGATAGCAATCAGCCCCAGCATTTT
. | TRBJ2-3 | TRBV5-6 | . | CASSFGLSSTDTQYF | TGTGCCAGCAGCTTCGGTCTTTCTAGCACAGATACGCAGTATTTT
. | TRBJ1-4 | TRBV7-9 | . | CASSNGRHLTGKLFF | TGTGCCAGCAGCAACGGACGGCACCTTACCGGAAAACTGTTTTTT
. | TRBJ1-2 | TRBV4-3 | . | CASSQERGHYGYTF | TGCGCCAGCAGCCAAGAAAGGGGCCACTATGGCTACACCTTC
TRBD1 | TRBJ2-3 | TRBV7-2 | . | CASSSNTGGDTQYF | TGTGCCAGCAGCTCTAACACAGGGGGCGATACGCAGTATTTT
. | TRBJ1-1 | TRBV30 | . | CAWSRVHTEAFF | TGTGCCTGGAGCAGGGTACACACTGAAGCTTTCTTT